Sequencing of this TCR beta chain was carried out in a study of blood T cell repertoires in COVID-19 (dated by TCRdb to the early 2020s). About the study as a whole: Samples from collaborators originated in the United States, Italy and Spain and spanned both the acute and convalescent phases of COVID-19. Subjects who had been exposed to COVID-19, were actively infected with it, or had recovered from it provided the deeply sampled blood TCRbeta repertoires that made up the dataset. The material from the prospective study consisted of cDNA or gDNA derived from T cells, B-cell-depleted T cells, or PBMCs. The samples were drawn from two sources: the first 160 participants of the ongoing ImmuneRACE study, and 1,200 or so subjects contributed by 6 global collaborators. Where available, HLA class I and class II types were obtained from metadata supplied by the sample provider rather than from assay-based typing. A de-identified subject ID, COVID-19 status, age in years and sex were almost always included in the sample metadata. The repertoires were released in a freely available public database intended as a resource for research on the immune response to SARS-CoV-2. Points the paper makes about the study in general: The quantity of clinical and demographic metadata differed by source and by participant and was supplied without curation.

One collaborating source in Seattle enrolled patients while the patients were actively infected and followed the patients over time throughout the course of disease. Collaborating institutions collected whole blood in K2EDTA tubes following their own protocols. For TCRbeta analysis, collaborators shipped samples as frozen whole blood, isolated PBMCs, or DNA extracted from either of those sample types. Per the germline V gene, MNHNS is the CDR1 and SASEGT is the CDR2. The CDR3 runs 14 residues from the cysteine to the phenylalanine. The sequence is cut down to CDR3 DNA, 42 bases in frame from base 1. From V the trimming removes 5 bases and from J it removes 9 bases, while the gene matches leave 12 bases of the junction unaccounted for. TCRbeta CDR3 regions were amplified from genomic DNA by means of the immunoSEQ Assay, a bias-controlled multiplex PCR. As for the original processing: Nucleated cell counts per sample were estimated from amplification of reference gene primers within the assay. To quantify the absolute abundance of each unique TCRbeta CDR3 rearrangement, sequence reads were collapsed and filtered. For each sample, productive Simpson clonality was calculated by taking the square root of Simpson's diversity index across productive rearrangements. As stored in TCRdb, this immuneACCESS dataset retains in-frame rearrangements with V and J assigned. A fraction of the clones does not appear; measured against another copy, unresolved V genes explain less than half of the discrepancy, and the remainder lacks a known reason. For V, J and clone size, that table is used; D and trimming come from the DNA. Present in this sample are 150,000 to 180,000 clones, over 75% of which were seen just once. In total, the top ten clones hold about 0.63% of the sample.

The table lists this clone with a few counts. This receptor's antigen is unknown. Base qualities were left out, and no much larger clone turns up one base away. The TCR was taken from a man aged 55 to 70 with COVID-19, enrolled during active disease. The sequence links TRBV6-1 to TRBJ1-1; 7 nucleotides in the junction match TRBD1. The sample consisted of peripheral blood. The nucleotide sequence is TGTGCCAGCAGTCAGACAGGGTCCGATGGGAAAGCTTTCTTT. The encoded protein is CASSQTGSDGKAFF.